This TCR beta chain was recovered during a study of PD-1 blockade in mismatch repair-deficient tumors. Study information: Patients had around twelve mismatch repair-deficient cancer types, all previously treated and progressing.

Every patient had mismatch repair deficiency by PCR or immunohistochemistry. A few pembrolizumab responders had their TCRs sequenced. Study-level points and caveats: Rapid post-treatment expansion, then contraction, generally preceding radiologic response, marked tumor-resident clones.

With respect to this clone: The antigen is undetermined.

The table came from immunoSEQ multiplex PCR; TCRdb's copy has only in-frame clones and leaves some out. The data contain roughly 120,000 clones, almost 90% of them singletons. V shed 1 base and J shed 1 base, with 10 bases lying between them. In germline, CDR1 is SGHAT, CDR2 FQNNGV. The CDR3 covers 15 residues. This sequence was found in an adult with mismatch repair-deficient cancer. V usage is TRBV11-2 and J usage is TRBJ1-1; maybe TRBD1 (5 bases). The sample was peripheral blood, taken almost 74 weeks after starting pembrolizumab. CDR3 bases: TGTGCCAGCAGCTTAGTTGGGGCAGCGAACACTGAAGCTTTCTTT. As protein: CASSLVGAANTEAFF.